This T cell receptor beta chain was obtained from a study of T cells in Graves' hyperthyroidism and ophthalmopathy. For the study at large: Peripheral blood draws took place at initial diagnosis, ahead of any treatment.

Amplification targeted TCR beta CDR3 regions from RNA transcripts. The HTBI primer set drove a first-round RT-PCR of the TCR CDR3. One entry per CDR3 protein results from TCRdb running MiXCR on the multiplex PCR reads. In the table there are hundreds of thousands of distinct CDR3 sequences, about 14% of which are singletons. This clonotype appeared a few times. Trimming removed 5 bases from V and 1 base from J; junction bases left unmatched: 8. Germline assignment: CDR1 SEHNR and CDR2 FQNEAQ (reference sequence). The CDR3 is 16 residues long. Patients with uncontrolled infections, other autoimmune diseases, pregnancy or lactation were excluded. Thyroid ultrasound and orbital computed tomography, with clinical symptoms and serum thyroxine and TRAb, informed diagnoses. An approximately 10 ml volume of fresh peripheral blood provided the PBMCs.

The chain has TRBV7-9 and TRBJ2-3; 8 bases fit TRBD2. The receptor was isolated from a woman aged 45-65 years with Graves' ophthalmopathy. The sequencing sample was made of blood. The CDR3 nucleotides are TGTGCCAGCAGCCCCACCGGGGGGGCCCGCACAGATACGCAGTATTTT. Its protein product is CASSPTGGARTDTQYF.